Presented here are 30 T cell receptor beta chains from one specimen sequenced in a study of T cell responses to AZD1222 COVID-19 vaccine. Assay: immunoSEQ multiplex PCR; the TCRdb copy retains only in-frame clones and omits some. The sample carries roughly 120,000 clones, approximately 83% recorded once. This material consisted of peripheral blood, taken on day 0 of AZD1222 vaccination. These receptor sequences come from an adult in good health.

The CDR3 reads CASSPRPNEQFF. Written as DNA, the CDR3 is TGTGCCAGCAGCCCCCGCCCCAATGAGCAGTTCTTC. V usage is TRBV7-2 and J usage is TRBJ2-1, with D uncertain. Trimming cost V 5 bases and J 6 bases, with 8 bases left between them. Looked up from germline, CDR1 is SGHTA and CDR2 is FQGNSA. The CDR3 has 12 residues.

V gene TRBV14 combines with J gene TRBJ2-3; D uncertain. The germline V gene encodes CDR1 SGHDN and CDR2 FVKESK. The CDR3 is 15 amino acids. V shed 1 base and J shed 1 base, with 9 bases lying between them. The CDR3 DNA reads TGTGCCAGCAGCCAAGTACTTGGGCGCACAGATACGCAGTATTTT. It specifies CASSQVLGRTDTQYF.

The CDR3 loop reads CASSRTSGSTDTQYF. The CDR3 region has the DNA TGTGCCAGCAGTCGGACTAGCGGAAGCACAGATACGCAGTATTTT. This chain joins TRBV2 and TRBJ2-3; 10 bases align to TRBD2. The CDR3 is 15 residues long. V lost 5 bases and J lost 0; bases outside the gene matches: 2. Germline CDR1 is SNHLY and CDR2 is FYNNEI.

The chain joins TRBV27 to TRBJ1-2; 11 nucleotides match TRBD1. The J segment lost 4 bases and the V segment lost 5 bases, leaving 3 bases of the junction unmatched. CDR3 length equals 14 residues. CDR1 is MNHEY and CDR2 is SMNVEV in the germline V gene (reference sequence). CDR3 nucleotides: TGTGCCAGCAGTCGGGGGACAGGGGGCTATGGCTACACCTTC. Amino acid sequence: CASSRGTGGYGYTF.

This chain's CDR3 is CASTPYSNQPQHF. The CDR3 bases are TGTGCCAGTACCCCCTATAGCAATCAGCCCCAGCATTTT. The V call is TRBV19, the J call TRBJ1-5; no firm D call. Germline CDR1 LNHDA, CDR2 SQIVND (reference sequence). CDR3 size: 13 residues. Trimming left V 7 bases short and J 0 bases short, with 7 bases between.

V usage is TRBV7-6 and J usage is TRBJ2-1; 16 bases agree with TRBD2. The germline gives CDR1 SGHVS, CDR2 FNYEAQ. The CDR3 is 22 residues long. V lost 2 bases to trimming and J lost 0 bases; unmatched junction nucleotides: 13. Here the CDR3 DNA reads TGTGCCAGCAGCTTATCCTGGACCGGGACTAGCGGGAGGGCCTCCTCCTACAATGAGCAGTTCTTC. As protein: CASSLSWTGTSGRASSYNEQFF.

This clone was detected only once. V gene TRBV7-3 combines with J gene TRBJ1-1, with unresolved D. Trimming cost V 5 bases and J 6 bases, with 13 bases left between them. This CDR3 spans 13 amino acids. Germline loops: CDR1 SGHTA, CDR2 FQGTGA. CDR3 protein: CASSAPGKPEAFF. CDR3 coding DNA: TGTGCCAGCAGCGCCCCTGGAAAACCTGAAGCTTTCTTT.

This clone has just one count. The chain employs TRBV9 and TRBJ2-5, with 7 bases lining up with TRBD2. The junction had 5 bases not matched to a gene; V was cut back by 0 bases and J by 3 bases. Per germline, CDR1 SGDLS and CDR2 YYNGEE. This CDR3 contains 15 residues. The CDR3 DNA sequence: TGTGCCAGCAGCGTAGGTCTAGCGGTAAAAGAGACCCAGTACTTC. Its protein is CASSVGLAVKETQYF.

This clone has just one count. The chain uses TRBV7-9 and TRBJ2-5; D is possibly TRBD1 (6 bases). V was pared by 5 bases and J by 14 bases, with 18 bases between. This CDR3 is 12 amino acids long. The germline gives CDR1 SEHNR, CDR2 FQNEAQ (reference sequence). CDR3 DNA: TGTGCCAGCAGCCTGGAACAGGGTCCTCCTTACTTC. Its translation: CASSLEQGPPYF. Together with reference TRBV7-9 and TRBJ2-5, the CDR3 gives the full variable domain: DTGVSQNPRHKITKRGQNVTFRCDPISEHNRLYWYRQTLGQGPEFLTYFQNEAQLEKSRLLSDRFSAERPKGSFSTLEIQRTEQGDSAMYLCASSLEQGPPYFGPGTRLLVL.

The V and J genes are TRBV27 and TRBJ2-5, with D tentatively TRBD2 (5 bases). Germline assignment: CDR1 MNHEY and CDR2 SMNVEV (reference sequence). This CDR3 comprises 13 residues. Trimming took off 3 bases at V and 3 bases at J, with 8 bases between the two ends. CDR3 in amino acids: CASSFVSEETQYF. CDR3 DNA sequence: TGTGCCAGCAGTTTTGTTAGCGAAGAGACCCAGTACTTC.

V gene TRBV5-1 combines with J gene TRBJ1-2, with unresolved D. Germline CDR1 reads SGHRS; CDR2 reads YFSETQ. V lost 0 bases to trimming and J lost 7 bases, with 10 bases between them. CDR3 length equals 13 residues. The CDR3 nucleotides are TGCGCCAGCAGCTTGGGGACCGCCGGTGGCTACACCTTC. Encoded protein: CASSLGTAGGYTF.

CDR3 DNA: TGTGCCAGCAGAACCGGGACAGGGAACAATCAGCCCCAGCATTTT. This translates into CASRTGTGNNQPQHF. The chain is built from TRBV11-2 and TRBJ1-5; 9 bases line up with TRBD1. This CDR3 is 15 amino acids long. With 6 bases clipped from V and 3 bases from J, the junction kept 6 bases outside the gene matches. Germline V gene sequence: CDR1 SGHAT, CDR2 FQNNGV.

The V and J genes are TRBV5-4 and TRBJ1-2; the D gene is possibly TRBD1 (5 bases). The CDR3 contains 15 residues. Per the germline V gene, CDR1 is SGHNT and CDR2 is YYREEE (reference sequence). V lost 4 bases and J lost 5, with 18 bases in between. For the CDR3, the DNA is TGTGCCAGCAGCATTGGGGCGGCGGCCCAATATGGCTACACCTTC. This sequence encodes CASSIGAAAQYGYTF.

The CDR3 spells CATSRDTVGREGAEQYF. In DNA form, the CDR3 reads TGTGCCACCAGCAGAGATACGGTGGGGAGGGAGGGGGCCGAGCAGTACTTC. The rearrangement links TRBV15 to TRBJ2-7, with D perhaps TRBD1 or TRBD2 (7 bases each). Trimming removed 0 bases at V and 6 bases at J, with 21 bases between. CDR3 length equals 17 residues. CDR1 and CDR2 from the germline V gene are LNHNV and YYDKDF (reference sequence).

This clone has a handful of counts. The rearrangement joins TRBV6-4 to TRBJ2-2; 11 bases are shared with TRBD1. Germline-derived CDR1 and CDR2 are MRHNA and SNTAGT. CDR3 length equals 15 residues. The trim removed 3 bases at V and 3 bases at J, leaving 0 bases unmatched. CDR3 region: CASSEGQGDTGELFF. The CDR3 nucleotides read TGTGCCAGCAGTGAGGGACAGGGGGACACCGGGGAGCTGTTTTTT.

The chain carries TRBV7-6 and TRBJ2-7; 8 bases align to TRBD1. CDR3 length: 13 amino acids. Trimming removed 8 bases from V and 7 bases from J; junction bases left unmatched: 10. CDR1 and CDR2 from the germline V gene are SGHVS and FNYEAQ. The CDR3 sequence is CASQTGAGVEQYF. DNA of the CDR3: TGTGCCAGCCAGACAGGGGCGGGTGTAGAGCAGTACTTC.

Here the CDR3 reads CASSLDLGDRGQGEKLFF. CDR3 DNA sequence: TGTGCCAGCAGCTTAGATCTTGGGGACAGGGGGCAGGGTGAAAAACTGTTTTTT. The chain couples TRBV11-3 to TRBJ1-4; TRBD1 agrees at 12 bases. This CDR3 spans 18 amino acids. Losses at the gene ends were 0 bases for V and 7 bases for J; bases not matched to a gene: 9. Germline CDR1 is SGHNT and CDR2 is YENEEA.

This clone was seen a single time. This chain links TRBV30 with TRBJ1-6, with D possibly matching TRBD1 (6 bases). The CDR3 contains 13 residues. The V and J ends lost 2 bases and 5 bases respectively, with 7 bases between them. Germline loops: CDR1 GTSNPN, CDR2 SVGIG (reference sequence). For the CDR3, the DNA is TGTGCCTGGAGTCCAGGGGATAATTCACCCCTCCACTTT. Its protein is CAWSPGDNSPLHF.

The V call is TRBV7-2, the J call TRBJ1-5; a possible D gene is TRBD1 (6 bases). The CDR3 spans 14 residues. V lost 5 bases and J 7 bases, leaving 15 bases between the germline ends. The germline V gene encodes CDR1 SGHTA and CDR2 FQGNSA. Here the CDR3 reads CASSPDRGGQPQHF. The CDR3 region has the DNA TGTGCCAGCAGCCCCGATAGGGGGGGGCAGCCCCAGCATTTT.

The V gene is TRBV7-9, the J gene TRBJ2-7; 7 bases map to TRBD1. Germline CDR1 SEHNR, CDR2 FQNEAQ (reference sequence). V lost 1 base to trimming and J lost 1 base; unmatched junction nucleotides: 4. This CDR3 comprises 15 residues. CDR3 in DNA: TGTGCCAGCAGCTTAGGGGGACAGCAATCCTACGAGCAGTACTTC. Its translation is CASSLGGQQSYEQYF.

V is TRBV12-5 and J is TRBJ1-4; maybe TRBD1 (5 bases). The length of the CDR3 is 17 residues. Between the trimmed V and J ends, which lost 0 bases and 2 bases, there was a span of 13 bases. Germline CDR1 reads LGHNT; CDR2 reads FRNRAP. The CDR3 nucleotides read TGTGCTAGTGGTTTGGTCGTAACGGGGGAGACTAATGAAAAACTGTTTTTT. Translated: CASGLVVTGETNEKLFF.

The V gene is TRBV24-1, the J gene TRBJ2-2, with D uncertain. Trimming removed 5 bases at V and 1 base at J, with 1 base between. Germline CDR1 KGHDR, CDR2 SFDVKD. This CDR3 has 12 amino acids. The CDR3 coding sequence is TGTGCCACCAGTGGGAACACCGGGGAGCTGTTTTTT. Its translation: CATSGNTGELFF.

The chain employs TRBV18 and TRBJ1-5; D remains unclear. Trimming pared 3 bases from V and 0 bases from J, leaving 6 bases between. The CDR3 length is 14 residues. Germline V lookup: CDR1 KGHSH, CDR2 LQKENI. CDR3 sequence (DNA): TGTGCCAGCTCACCCAACTATAGCAATCAGCCCCAGCATTTT. This encodes CASSPNYSNQPQHF.

The chain couples TRBV6-1 to TRBJ1-5; D call uncertain. Germline assignment: CDR1 MNHNS and CDR2 SASEGT. Deletions cut 2 bases from V and 6 bases from J, with 11 bases between. CDR3 length: 14 residues. DNA of the CDR3: TGTGCCAGCAGTGAATACGTTGGTGGTCAGCCCCAGCATTTT. It specifies CASSEYVGGQPQHF.

The V call is TRBV11-2, the J call TRBJ2-7; possible D gene TRBD2, 5 bases. V gave up 4 bases and J gave up 2 bases, with 18 bases separating them. The CDR3 is 16 residues long. Germline V lookup: CDR1 SGHAT, CDR2 FQNNGV. The CDR3: CASSWRRDFTPYEQYF. DNA for the CDR3: TGTGCCAGCAGCTGGCGCCGGGATTTCACCCCCTACGAGCAGTACTTC.

V and J are TRBV5-1 and TRBJ2-2; 7 bases align to TRBD2. In germline, CDR1 is SGHRS, CDR2 YFSETQ. Trimming removed 0 bases from V and 1 base from J; junction bases left unmatched: 3. The CDR3 has 16 amino acids. The CDR3 loop reads CASSLGVAGNTGELFF. CDR3 nucleotide sequence: TGCGCCAGCAGCTTGGGGGTAGCGGGGAACACCGGGGAGCTGTTTTTT.

V gene TRBV2 combines with J gene TRBJ2-5; D gene ambiguous. V was shortened by 7 bases and J by 2 bases, with 8 bases between the two germline ends. The CDR3 covers 12 residues. Germline V lookup: CDR1 SNHLY, CDR2 FYNNEI. CDR3 DNA: TGTGCCAGCAATCCGATACAAGAGACCCAGTACTTC. Residues: CASNPIQETQYF.

The chain carries TRBV10-3 and TRBJ2-3; TRBD1 agrees at 7 bases. Germline V gene lookup returns CDR1 ENHRY and CDR2 SYGVKD. The CDR3 runs 14 residues. V shed 4 bases, J shed 2 bases, and the junction held 3 bases outside the gene matches. The CDR3 bases are TGTGCCATCAGTGCTGGGACAGTCACAGATACGCAGTATTTT. Encoded protein: CAISAGTVTDTQYF.

The chain combines TRBV7-6 with TRBJ2-3; 7 nucleotides align to TRBD1. The CDR3 is 14 amino acids. Germline V gene data show CDR1 as SGHVS and CDR2 as FNYEAQ. V shed 4 bases and J 1 base; nucleotides not matched to a gene: 2. CDR3 residues: CASSSGQGTDTQYF. DNA of the CDR3: TGTGCCAGCAGCTCCGGACAGGGCACAGATACGCAGTATTTT.

This CDR3 reads CASSGIQGATETEAFF. The CDR3 DNA reads TGTGCCAGCAGTGGGATACAGGGGGCGACGGAGACTGAAGCTTTCTTT. The chain has TRBV6-4 and TRBJ1-1; TRBD1 matches 9 bases. The CDR3 runs 16 residues. Germline CDR1 reads MRHNA; CDR2 reads SNTAGT. Trimming took 4 bases from V and 5 from J; bases not matched to a gene: 11.